This T cell receptor (beta chain) originates from a study of blood T cell repertoires in COVID-19. About the research overall: PBMCs, B-cell-depleted T cells, or T cells provided the cDNA or gDNA that made up the material.

This clone has a handful of counts. Participants were aged 18 to 89 years, lived in 25 or so US areas, and enrolled virtually. The CDR3 spans 15 residues. The V end lost 4 bases, the J end lost 3 bases, and 13 bases lay between the germline ends. Germline assignment: CDR1 SGHTA and CDR2 FQGNSA. Original handling: Reference gene primer amplification in the assay estimated nucleated cell counts. Some clones are missing from TCRdb's copy, which holds only in-frame ones; the method was immunoSEQ multiplex PCR. The V and J calls and the clone size are those of that table, but D and trimming were determined from the DNA. The sample shows some 350,000 clones, around 89% of them seen only once.

Source material: PBMCs or T cells enriched from blood (not recorded which). The chain couples TRBV7-2 to TRBJ1-5; TRBD1 might be the D (5 bases). The clonotype originates from a man aged 18-30 years who had recovered from COVID-19. This CDR3 is CASSSLGQVNQPQHF. As DNA, the CDR3 is TGTGCCAGCAGCTCCCTGGGGCAGGTCAATCAGCCCCAGCATTTT.